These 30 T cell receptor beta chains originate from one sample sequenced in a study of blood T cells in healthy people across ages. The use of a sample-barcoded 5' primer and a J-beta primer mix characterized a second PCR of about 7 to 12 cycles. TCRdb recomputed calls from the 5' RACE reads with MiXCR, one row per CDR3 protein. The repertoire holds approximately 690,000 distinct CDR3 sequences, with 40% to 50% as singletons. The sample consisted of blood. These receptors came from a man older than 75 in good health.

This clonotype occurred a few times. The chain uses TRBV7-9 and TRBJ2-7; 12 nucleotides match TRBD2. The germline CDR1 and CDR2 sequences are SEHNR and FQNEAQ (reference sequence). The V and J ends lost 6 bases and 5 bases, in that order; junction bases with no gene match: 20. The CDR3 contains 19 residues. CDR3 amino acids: CASSSRRASGRARRDEQYF. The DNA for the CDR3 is TGTGCCAGCAGTAGTAGAAGGGCTAGCGGGAGGGCCCGGAGGGACGAGCAGTACTTC. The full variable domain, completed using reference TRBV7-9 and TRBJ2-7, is DTGVSQNPRHKITKRGQNVTFRCDPISEHNRLYWYRQTLGQGPEFLTYFQNEAQLEKSRLLSDRFSAERPKGSFSTLEIQRTEQGDSAMYLCASSSRRASGRARRDEQYFGPGTRLTVT.

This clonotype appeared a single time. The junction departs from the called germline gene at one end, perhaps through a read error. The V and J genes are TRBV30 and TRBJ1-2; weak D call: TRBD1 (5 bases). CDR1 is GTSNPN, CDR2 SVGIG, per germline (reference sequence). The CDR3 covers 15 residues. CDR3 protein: CAWSVRGGTNYGHTF. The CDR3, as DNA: TGTGCCTGGAGTGTACGGGGAGGGACTAACTATGGCCACACCTTC. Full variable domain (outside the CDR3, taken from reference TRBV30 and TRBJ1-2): SQTIHQWPATLVQPVGSPLSLECTVEGTSNPNLYWYRQAAGRGLQLLFYSVGIGQISSEVPQNLSASRPQDRQFILSSKKLLLSDSGFYLCAWSVRGGTNYGHTFGSGTRLTVV.

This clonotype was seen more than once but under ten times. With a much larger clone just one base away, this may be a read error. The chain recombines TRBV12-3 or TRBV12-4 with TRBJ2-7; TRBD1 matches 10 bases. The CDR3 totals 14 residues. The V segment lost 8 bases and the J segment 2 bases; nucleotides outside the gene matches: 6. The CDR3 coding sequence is TGTGCCAGCTCGGGACAGGGGCGCCCCTACGAGCAGTACTTC. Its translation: CASSGQGRPYEQYF.

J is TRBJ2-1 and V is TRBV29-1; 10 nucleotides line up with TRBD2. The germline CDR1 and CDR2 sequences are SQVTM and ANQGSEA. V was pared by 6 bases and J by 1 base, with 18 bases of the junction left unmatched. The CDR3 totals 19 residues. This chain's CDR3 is CSVLRRGTSVPYSYNEQFF. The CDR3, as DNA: TGCAGCGTCCTCCGTCGGGGGACTAGCGTACCCTATTCCTACAATGAGCAGTTCTTC.

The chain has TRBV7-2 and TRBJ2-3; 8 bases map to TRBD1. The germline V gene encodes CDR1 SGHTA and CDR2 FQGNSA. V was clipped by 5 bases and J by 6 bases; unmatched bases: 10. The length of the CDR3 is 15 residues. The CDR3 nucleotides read TGTGCCAGCAGCATCCGACAGGGGTGGACCGATACGCAGTATTTT. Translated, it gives CASSIRQGWTDTQYF.

The DNA of the CDR3 is TGCAGTGCTATGGGGGGGCGGGGGAGCAATCAGCCCCAGCATTTT. Amino acids: CSAMGGRGSNQPQHF. The chain is built from TRBV20-1 and TRBJ1-5; D might be TRBD1 (6 bases). In germline, CDR1 is DFQATT, CDR2 SNEGSKA (reference sequence). V lost 4 bases and J lost 1, with 14 bases in between. The CDR3 loop spans 15 amino acids.

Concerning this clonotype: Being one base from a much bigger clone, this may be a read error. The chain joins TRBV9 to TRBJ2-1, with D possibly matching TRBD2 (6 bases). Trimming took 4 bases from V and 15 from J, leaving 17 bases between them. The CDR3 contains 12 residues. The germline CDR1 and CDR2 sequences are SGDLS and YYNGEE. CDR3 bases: TGTGCCAGCAGCTCCGACCTAGGGACTCGGTTCTTC. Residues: CASSSDLGTRFF.

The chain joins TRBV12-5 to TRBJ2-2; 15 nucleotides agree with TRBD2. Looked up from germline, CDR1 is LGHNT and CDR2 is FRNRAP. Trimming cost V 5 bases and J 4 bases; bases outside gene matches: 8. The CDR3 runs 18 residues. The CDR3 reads CASGRQGLAGGSTGELFF. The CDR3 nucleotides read TGTGCTAGTGGTCGACAGGGACTAGCGGGAGGAAGCACCGGGGAGCTGTTTTTT.

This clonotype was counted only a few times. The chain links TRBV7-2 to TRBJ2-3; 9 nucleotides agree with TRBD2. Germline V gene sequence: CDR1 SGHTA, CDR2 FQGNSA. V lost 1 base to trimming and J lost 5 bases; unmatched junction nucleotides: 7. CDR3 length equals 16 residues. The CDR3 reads CASSLGVPSGKDTQYF. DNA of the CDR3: TGTGCCAGCAGCTTAGGTGTGCCTAGCGGGAAAGATACGCAGTATTTT.

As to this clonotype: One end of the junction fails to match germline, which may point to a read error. CDR3 protein: CASSYNRVGPPPHF. CDR3 DNA sequence: TGTGCCAGCAGTTATAACAGGGTTGGACCACCCCCCCACTTT. The V and J genes are TRBV6-5 and TRBJ1-6; TRBD1 might be the D (6 bases). The CDR3 runs 14 residues. Germline V lookup: CDR1 MNHEY, CDR2 SVGAGI.

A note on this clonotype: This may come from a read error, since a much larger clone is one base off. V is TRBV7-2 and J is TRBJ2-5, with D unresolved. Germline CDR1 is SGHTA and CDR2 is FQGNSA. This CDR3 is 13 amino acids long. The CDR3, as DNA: TGTGCCAACAGCCTTACTACGTTGGAGACCCAGTACTTC. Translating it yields CANSLTTLETQYF.

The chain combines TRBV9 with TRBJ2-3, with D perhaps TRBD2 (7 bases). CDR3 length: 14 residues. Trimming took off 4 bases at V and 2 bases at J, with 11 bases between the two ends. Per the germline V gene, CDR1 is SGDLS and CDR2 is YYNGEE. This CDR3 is CASSRGGVTDTQYF. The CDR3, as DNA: TGTGCCAGCAGCCGAGGGGGGGTCACAGATACGCAGTATTTT. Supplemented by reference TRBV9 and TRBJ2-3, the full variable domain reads DSGVTQTPKHLITATGQRVTLRCSPRSGDLSVYWYQQSLDQGLQFLIQYYNGEERAKGNILERFSAQQFPDLHSELNLSSLELGDSALYFCASSRGGVTDTQYFGPGTRLTVL.

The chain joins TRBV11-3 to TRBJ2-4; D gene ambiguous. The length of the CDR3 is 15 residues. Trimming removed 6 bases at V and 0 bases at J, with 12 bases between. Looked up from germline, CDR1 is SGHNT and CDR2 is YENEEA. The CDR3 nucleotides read TGTGCCAGCAGATTGGAGCCAATAGCCAAAAACATTCAGTACTTC. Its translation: CASRLEPIAKNIQYF.

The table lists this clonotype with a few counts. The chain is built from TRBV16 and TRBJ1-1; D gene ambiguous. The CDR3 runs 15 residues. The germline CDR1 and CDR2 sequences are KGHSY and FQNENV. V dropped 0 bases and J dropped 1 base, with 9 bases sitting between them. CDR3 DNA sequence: TGTGCCAGCAGCCAATCTGGCGGAGGGAACACTGAAGCTTTCTTT. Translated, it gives CASSQSGGGNTEAFF.

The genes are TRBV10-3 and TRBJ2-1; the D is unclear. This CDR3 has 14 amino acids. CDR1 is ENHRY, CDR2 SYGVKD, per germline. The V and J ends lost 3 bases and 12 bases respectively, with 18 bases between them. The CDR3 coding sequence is TGTGCCATCAGTGATTTCAAAGGAGAGCAGAGGCAGTTCTTC. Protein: CAISDFKGEQRQFF.

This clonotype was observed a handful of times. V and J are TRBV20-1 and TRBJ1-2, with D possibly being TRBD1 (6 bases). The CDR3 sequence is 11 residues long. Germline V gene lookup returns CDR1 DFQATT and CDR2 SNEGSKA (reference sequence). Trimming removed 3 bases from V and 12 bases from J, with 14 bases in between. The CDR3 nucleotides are TGCAGTGCTAGGGCCCACAGGGAGGACACCTTC. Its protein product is CSARAHREDTF.

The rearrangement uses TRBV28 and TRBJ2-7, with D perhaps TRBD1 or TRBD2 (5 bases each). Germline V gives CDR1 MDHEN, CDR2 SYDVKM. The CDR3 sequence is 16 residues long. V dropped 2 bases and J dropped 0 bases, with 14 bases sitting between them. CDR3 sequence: CASSLKPGRSSYEQYF. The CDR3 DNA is TGTGCCAGCAGTTTAAAACCGGGACGGAGCTCCTACGAGCAGTACTTC. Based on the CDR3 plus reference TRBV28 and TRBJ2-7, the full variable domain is DVKVTQSSRYLVKRTGEKVFLECVQDMDHENMFWYRQDPGLGLRLIYFSYDVKMKEKGDIPEGYSVSREKKERFSLILESASTNQTSMYLCASSLKPGRSSYEQYFGPGTRLTVT.

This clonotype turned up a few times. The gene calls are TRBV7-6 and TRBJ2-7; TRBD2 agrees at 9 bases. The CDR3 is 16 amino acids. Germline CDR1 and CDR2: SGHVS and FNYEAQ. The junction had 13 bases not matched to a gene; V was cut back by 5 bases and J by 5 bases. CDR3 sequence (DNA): TGTGCCAGCAGCCCTACATTGAAGCGGGAGGTGGACGAGCAGTACTTC. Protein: CASSPTLKREVDEQYF.

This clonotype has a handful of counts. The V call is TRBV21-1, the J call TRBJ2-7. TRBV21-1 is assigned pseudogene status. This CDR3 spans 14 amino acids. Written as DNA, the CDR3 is TGTGCCAGCAGCAAAGGGCCATTCTCCTACGAGCAGTACTTC. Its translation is CASSKGPFSYEQYF.

CDR3 sequence: CASSSSLLNSPLHF. For the CDR3, the DNA is TGTGCCAGCAGTTCTTCCCTTTTGAATTCACCCCTCCACTTT. This chain joins TRBV12-3 or TRBV12-4 and TRBJ1-6; D not resolved. The CDR3 consists of 14 residues. The V end lost 4 bases, the J end lost 7 bases, and 11 bases lay between the germline ends.

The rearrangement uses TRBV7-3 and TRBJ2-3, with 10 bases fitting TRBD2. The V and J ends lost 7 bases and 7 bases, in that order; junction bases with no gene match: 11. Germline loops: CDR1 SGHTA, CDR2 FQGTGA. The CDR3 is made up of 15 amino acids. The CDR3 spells CASNTSSGSRNTQYF. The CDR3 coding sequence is TGTGCCAGCAACACCTCTAGCGGGAGCAGGAATACGCAGTATTTT.

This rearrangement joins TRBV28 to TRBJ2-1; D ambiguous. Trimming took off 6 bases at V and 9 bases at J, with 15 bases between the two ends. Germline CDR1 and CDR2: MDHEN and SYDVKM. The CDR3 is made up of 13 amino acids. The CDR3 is CASSKLPSGEQFF. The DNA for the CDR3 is TGTGCCAGCAGCAAACTACCTAGTGGTGAGCAGTTCTTC.

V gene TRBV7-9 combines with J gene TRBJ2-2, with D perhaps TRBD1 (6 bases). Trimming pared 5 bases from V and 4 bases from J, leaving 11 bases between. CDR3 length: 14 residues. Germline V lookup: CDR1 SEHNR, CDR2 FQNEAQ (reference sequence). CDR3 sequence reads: CASSPLRGTGELFF. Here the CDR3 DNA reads TGTGCCAGCAGCCCCCTCAGGGGCACCGGGGAGCTGTTTTTT.

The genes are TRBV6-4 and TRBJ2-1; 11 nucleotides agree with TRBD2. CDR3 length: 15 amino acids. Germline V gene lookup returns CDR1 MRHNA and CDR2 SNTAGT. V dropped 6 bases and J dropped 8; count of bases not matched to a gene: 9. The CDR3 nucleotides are TGTGCCAGCAGCCGGAGTAGCGGGGGGGCCGATGAGCAGTTCTTC. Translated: CASSRSSGGADEQFF.

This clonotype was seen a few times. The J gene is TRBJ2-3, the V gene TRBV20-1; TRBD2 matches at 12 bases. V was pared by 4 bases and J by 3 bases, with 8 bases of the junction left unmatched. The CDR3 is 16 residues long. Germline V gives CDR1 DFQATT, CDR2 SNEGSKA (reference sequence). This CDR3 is CSAISPGTSGTDTQYF. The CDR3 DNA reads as TGCAGTGCTATCTCCCCCGGGACTAGCGGGACAGATACGCAGTATTTT.

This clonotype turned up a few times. DNA of the CDR3: TGCAGTGCCAGGGATGGGACGCAGCCTACCGGGGCCAACGTCCTGACTTTC. This gives the protein CSARDGTQPTGANVLTF. This chain joins TRBV20-1 and TRBJ2-6; the D call may be TRBD1 or TRBD2 (5 bases each). The V end lost 6 bases, the J end lost 4 bases, and 22 bases lay between the germline ends. CDR1 is DFQATT and CDR2 is SNEGSKA in the germline V gene (reference sequence). The CDR3 extends over 17 amino acids.

For the CDR3, the DNA is TGTGCCAGCAGTTTCGCCGGGACAGGGAATGAAAAACTGTTTTTT. It is translated as CASSFAGTGNEKLFF. The V call is TRBV6-6, the J call TRBJ1-4; 9 nucleotides align to TRBD1. CDR1 and CDR2 (germline): MNHNY, SVGAGI (reference sequence). This CDR3 region has 15 residues. J was trimmed by 5 bases and V by 4 bases; bases with no gene match: 5.

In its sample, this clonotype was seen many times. Here the CDR3 DNA reads TGCAGCGTTGACCGGGAGGGGTTAGATACGCAGTATTTT. As protein: CSVDREGLDTQYF. The V gene is TRBV29-1, the J gene TRBJ2-3, with 8 positions matching TRBD2. The V and J ends lost 3 bases and 5 bases, in that order; junction bases with no gene match: 4. This CDR3 spans 13 amino acids. Germline assignment: CDR1 SQVTM and CDR2 ANQGSEA.

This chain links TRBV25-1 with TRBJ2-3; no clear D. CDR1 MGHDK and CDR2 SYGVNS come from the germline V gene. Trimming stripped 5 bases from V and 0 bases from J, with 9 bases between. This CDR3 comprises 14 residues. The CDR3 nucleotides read TGTGCCAGCAGTCCTTCCCCTAGCACAGATACGCAGTATTTT. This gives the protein CASSPSPSTDTQYF.

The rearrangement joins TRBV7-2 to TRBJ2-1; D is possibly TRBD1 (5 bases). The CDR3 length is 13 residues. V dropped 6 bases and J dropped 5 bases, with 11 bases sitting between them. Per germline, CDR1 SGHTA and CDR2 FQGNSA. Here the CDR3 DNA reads TGTGCCAGCAGTGCCGACAGCCACAATGAGCAGTTCTTC. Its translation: CASSADSHNEQFF.